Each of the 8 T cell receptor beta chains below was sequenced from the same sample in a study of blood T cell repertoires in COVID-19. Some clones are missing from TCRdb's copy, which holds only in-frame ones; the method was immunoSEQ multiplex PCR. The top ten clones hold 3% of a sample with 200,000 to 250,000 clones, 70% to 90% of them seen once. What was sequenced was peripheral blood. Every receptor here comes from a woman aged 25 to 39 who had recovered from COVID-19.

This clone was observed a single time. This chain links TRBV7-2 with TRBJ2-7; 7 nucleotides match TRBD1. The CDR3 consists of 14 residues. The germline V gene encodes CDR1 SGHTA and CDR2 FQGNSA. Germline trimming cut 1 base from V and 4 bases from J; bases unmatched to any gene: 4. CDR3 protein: CASSLGIRGYEQYF. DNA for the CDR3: TGTGCCAGCAGCTTAGGGATCAGGGGGTACGAGCAGTACTTC.

The CDR3 region has the DNA TGTGCCAGCAGCTTTGGGACAGGGGTGGCAGAGACCCAGTACTTC. Protein sequence: CASSFGTGVAETQYF. J is TRBJ2-5 and V is TRBV6-5, with 10 bases fitting TRBD1. Germline V lookup: CDR1 MNHEY, CDR2 SVGAGI. Germline trimming cut 6 bases from V and 4 bases from J; bases unmatched to any gene: 8. The CDR3 contains 15 residues.

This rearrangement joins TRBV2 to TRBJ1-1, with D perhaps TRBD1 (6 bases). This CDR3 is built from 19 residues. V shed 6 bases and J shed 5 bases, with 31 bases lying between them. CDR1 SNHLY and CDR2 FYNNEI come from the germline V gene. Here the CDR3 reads CASSVQGGEFNDRWTEAFF. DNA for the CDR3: TGTGCCAGCAGCGTACAGGGAGGGGAGTTTAATGATCGGTGGACTGAAGCTTTCTTT.

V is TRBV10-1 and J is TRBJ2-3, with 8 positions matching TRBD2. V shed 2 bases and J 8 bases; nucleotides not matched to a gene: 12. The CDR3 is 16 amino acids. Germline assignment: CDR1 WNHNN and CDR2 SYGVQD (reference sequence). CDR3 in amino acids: CASSEAGLASSGTQYF. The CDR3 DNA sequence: TGCGCCAGCAGTGAGGCCGGACTAGCTAGTTCGGGTACGCAGTATTTT.

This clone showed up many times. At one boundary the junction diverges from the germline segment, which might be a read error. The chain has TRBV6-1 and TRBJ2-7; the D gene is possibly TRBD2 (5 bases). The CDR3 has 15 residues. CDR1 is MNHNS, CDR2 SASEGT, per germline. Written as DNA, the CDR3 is TGTGCCAGCAGTGAAGAAGGACTGTCTGTATACGTGCAGTACTTC. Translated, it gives CASSEEGLSVYVQYF.

Here the CDR3 DNA reads TGTGCCAGCGCCCGGGACAGCTACAATGAGCAGTTCTTC. Amino acids: CASARDSYNEQFF. This chain joins TRBV11-3 and TRBJ2-1, with TRBD1 matching 7 bases. The CDR3 length is 13 residues. Trimming cost V 8 bases and J 3 bases; bases outside gene matches: 4. Germline V lookup: CDR1 SGHNT, CDR2 YENEEA.

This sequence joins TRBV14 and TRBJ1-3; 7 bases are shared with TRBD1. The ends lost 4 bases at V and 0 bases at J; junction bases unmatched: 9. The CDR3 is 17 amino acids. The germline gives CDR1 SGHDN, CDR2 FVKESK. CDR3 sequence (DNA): TGTGCCAGCAGCCGCGTAGACAGGGCCTCCTCTGGAAACACCATATATTTT. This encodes CASSRVDRASSGNTIYF.

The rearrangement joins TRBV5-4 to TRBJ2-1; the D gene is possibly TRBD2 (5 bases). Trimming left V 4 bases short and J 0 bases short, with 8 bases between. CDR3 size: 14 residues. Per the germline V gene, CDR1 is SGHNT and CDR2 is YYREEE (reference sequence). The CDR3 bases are TGTGCCAGCAGCACTACTAGCTCCTACAATGAGCAGTTCTTC. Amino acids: CASSTTSSYNEQFF.